Following are 11 T cell receptor beta chains from one sample sequenced in a study of blood T cell repertoires in COVID-19. Generated by immunoSEQ multiplex PCR, the TCRdb table keeps only in-frame clones and is missing some. The sample has around 78,000 clones, about 89% seen once. Material: PBMCs or T cells enriched from blood (not recorded which). These receptors all come from a woman aged 50 to 60 with acute COVID-19.

The V gene is TRBV5-6, the J gene TRBJ1-1; 10 positions match TRBD1. The CDR3 runs 17 residues. After removal of 4 bases from V and 3 bases from J, the junction contained 12 bases not matched to a gene. In germline, CDR1 is SGHDT, CDR2 YYEEEE. The CDR3 coding sequence is TGTGCCAGCAGCAACCTCGACAGGGGGCCGGTGTACACTGAAGCTTTCTTT. Amino acid sequence: CASSNLDRGPVYTEAFF.

This chain joins TRBV19 and TRBJ1-2; TRBD1 matches at 9 bases. The CDR3 extends over 16 amino acids. Germline values: CDR1 LNHDA, CDR2 SQIVND (reference sequence). The trim removed 3 bases at V and 4 bases at J, leaving 9 bases unmatched. CDR3 coding DNA: TGTGCCAGTAGTATTTCAAGCTGGACAGGGGCCTATGGCTACACCTTC. This translates into CASSISSWTGAYGYTF.

This clone was seen a handful of times. The chain is built from TRBV10-3 and TRBJ2-7; 9 bases agree with TRBD1. Trimming removed 6 bases from V and 2 bases from J; junction bases left unmatched: 2. There are 13 residues in the CDR3. Germline lookup yields CDR1 ENHRY and CDR2 SYGVKD. The CDR3 sequence: CAIRDRGAYEQYF. Here the CDR3 DNA reads TGTGCCATCAGGGACAGGGGTGCCTACGAGCAGTACTTC.

The chain has TRBV19 and TRBJ1-2; 7 bases fit TRBD1. The CDR3 totals 13 residues. The V and J ends lost 10 bases and 4 bases, in that order; junction bases with no gene match: 9. CDR1 LNHDA and CDR2 SQIVND come from the germline V gene (reference sequence). CDR3 DNA sequence: TGTGCCACTAACAACAGGGGAATCTATGGCTACACCTTC. Translating gives CATNNRGIYGYTF.

V is TRBV7-9 and J is TRBJ1-3; 10 nucleotides line up with TRBD1. Germline V gene data show CDR1 as SEHNR and CDR2 as FQNEAQ (reference sequence). The junction had 5 bases not matched to a gene; V was cut back by 6 bases and J by 3 bases. This CDR3 has 15 amino acids. The CDR3 loop reads CASRGTGVFGNTIYF. CDR3 coding DNA: TGTGCCAGCAGGGGGACAGGGGTATTTGGAAACACCATATATTTT.

CDR3 protein: CASSSGLAINEQFF. CDR3 bases: TGTGCCAGCAGCTCCGGACTAGCGATCAATGAGCAGTTCTTC. The J gene is TRBJ2-1, the V gene TRBV7-2, with 9 bases aligning to TRBD2. Per the germline V gene, CDR1 is SGHTA and CDR2 is FQGNSA. The CDR3 totals 14 residues. V shed 4 bases, J shed 6 bases, and the junction held 4 bases outside the gene matches.

CDR3 sequence (DNA): TGTGCCTGGAGTGGGGGCGGGGATTCACCCCTCCACTTT. Its translation: CAWSGGGDSPLHF. The chain is built from TRBV30 and TRBJ1-6, with D maybe TRBD1 (5 bases). This CDR3 comprises 13 residues. V dropped 1 base and J dropped 8 bases, with 9 bases sitting between them. CDR1 and CDR2 (germline): GTSNPN, SVGIG (reference sequence).

In its sample, this clone was seen a few times. The CDR3 region has the DNA TGTGCCAGCAGTACGTCAGGGGATAATGGAAACACCATATATTTT. Residues: CASSTSGDNGNTIYF. The chain recombines TRBV7-9 with TRBJ1-3; D is perhaps TRBD1 (6 bases). In germline, CDR1 is SEHNR, CDR2 FQNEAQ (reference sequence). V was pared by 6 bases and J by 3 bases, with 15 bases between. The CDR3 is 15 amino acids.

The chain employs TRBV3-1 (or the pseudogene TRBV3-2) and TRBJ1-4, with 9 bases that match TRBD1. J gave up 3 bases and V 5 bases, and 4 bases lay outside the gene matches. The germline CDR1 and CDR2 sequences are LGHDT and YNNKEL (reference sequence). There are 15 residues in the CDR3. CDR3 protein: CASSDGTGPNEKLFF. In nucleotides, the CDR3 is TGTGCCAGCAGCGACGGGACAGGGCCTAATGAAAAACTGTTTTTT.

This sequence joins TRBV19 and TRBJ1-5; possibly TRBD1 for D (6 bases). Deletions cut 9 bases from V and 4 bases from J, with 19 bases between. Per the germline V gene, CDR1 is LNHDA and CDR2 is SQIVND (reference sequence). CDR3 length equals 15 residues. DNA for the CDR3: TGTGCCAGCCTGGACAGTCCGAACGCGAATCAGCCCCAGCATTTT. It specifies CASLDSPNANQPQHF.

The V gene is TRBV5-1, the J gene TRBJ2-7, with 9 bases fitting TRBD2. CDR3 length: 13 amino acids. Looked up from germline, CDR1 is SGHRS and CDR2 is YFSETQ. Trimming cost V 7 bases and J 6 bases; bases outside gene matches: 8. The DNA for the CDR3 is TGCGCCAGCCGGACTAGCGAGGCGGGCGAGCAGTACTTC. Amino acid sequence: CASRTSEAGEQYF.